This is a list of T cell receptor beta chains from one sample in a study of OX40 agonist ivuxolimab in advanced cancers. TCRdb keeps only in-frame clones here, not all; method: immunoSEQ multiplex PCR. Counted here are around 99,000 clones, roughly 89% occurring once; the ten biggest clones make up roughly 0.15%. The sample was CD4+ or CD8+ T cells sorted from blood, taken in a trial of the OX40 agonist ivuxolimab. The receptors stem from an adult with an advanced solid tumor such as melanoma, head and neck, liver or kidney cancer. CDR3s include the opening cysteine and the closing phenylalanine or tryptophan.

TRBJ2-4	TRBV14	CASSPGIAKNIQYF
TRBJ2-5	TRBV15	CATRGVLRVKTNLDKETQYF
TRBJ1-1	TRBV9	CASSVDLQGALSTEAFF
TRBJ2-7	TRBV6-1	CASSGYDRVYEQYF
TRBJ1-1	TRBV15	CATSRQGAGGEAFF
TRBJ2-2	TRBV5-1	CASRKAETNTGELFF
TRBJ2-7	TRBV4-1	CASSRGFPYEQYF
TRBJ2-7	TRBV5-4	CASSLLGQGPHEQYF
TRBJ2-3	TRBV5-1	CASSPWGSVRTDTQYF
TRBJ2-7	TRBV6-5	CASRDNRVSYEQYF
TRBJ2-7	TRBV9	CASSVDGTGLRKQYF
TRBJ1-2	TRBV6-5	CASRTQGVAYGYTF
TRBJ2-7	TRBV7-9	CASSLAGSYEQYF
TRBJ2-2	TRBV7-7	CASSPTSGGAFSTGELFF
TRBJ1-2	TRBV28	CASRVGQGLHTF
TRBJ2-7	TRBV11-2	CASSLDEGQGVPYEQYF
TRBJ2-1	TRBV10-3	CAIIRGISYNEQFF
TRBJ1-3	TRBV6-6	CASSTGGAGGNTIYF
TRBJ1-3	TRBV11-2	CASGSGIRLNTIYF
TRBJ1-1	TRBV7-8	CASSLGSLTGNTEAFF
TRBJ2-7	TRBV28	CASSSVTSGSLKQYF
TRBJ1-2	TRBV9	CASSIGGDPNYGYTF
TRBJ2-1	TRBV2	CASSETGISYNEQFF
TRBJ2-7	TRBV5-1	CASSLGGQGVYEQYF
TRBJ2-5	TRBV5-8	CASSLEGSVQETQYF
TRBJ2-5	TRBV5-1	CASSSSETSGSETQYF
TRBJ2-7	TRBV7-2	CASSFRGDEQYF
TRBJ1-6	TRBV10-2	CASSESIGRQGSSPLHF